These T cell receptor beta chains were read from a single sample in a study of spatial heterogeneity in lung cancer. One entry per CDR3 protein, called by TCRdb with MiXCR from the 5' RACE reads. The table records about 43,000 distinct CDR3 sequences, about 22% of them present only once. Sequencing used PBMCs, obtained at follow-up. The receptors stem from a female donor with early-stage non-small cell lung cancer. The CDR3 runs from the conserved cysteine through the conserved F or W. The D gene is left open where the match is weak. Expanded clones are given a class, and other clones once, few, many or no size at all.

cdr3_nt	cdr3_aa	d_call	v_call	clone_size	j_call
TGTGCCAGTAAGACAGGGGGCTCCTACAATGAGCAGTTCTTC	CASKTGGSYNEQFF	TRBD1	TRBV2	few	TRBJ2-1
TGTGCCAGCAGTCCCCGACAGGTCCTCGACTCTGGGGCCAACGTCCTGACTTTC	CASSPRQVLDSGANVLTF	-	TRBV6-1	-	TRBJ2-6
TGTGCCAGCAGCCAAAGAGTACAAAACACTGAAGCTTTCTTT	CASSQRVQNTEAFF	-	TRBV3-1	-	TRBJ1-1
TGTGCCAGCACCCAAAGCTCGGCGGGAGGGCCAAGGGTTGAGCAGTTCTTC	CASTQSSAGGPRVEQFF	TRBD2	TRBV7-8	-	TRBJ2-1
TGTGCCAGCAGCCCCCGGTGGGTCGGAAACACCATATATTTT	CASSPRWVGNTIYF	-	TRBV14	few	TRBJ1-3
TGTGCCACCAGCAGCGGGGGCCACACAGATACGCAGTATTTT	CATSSGGHTDTQYF	TRBD2	TRBV24-1	few	TRBJ2-3
TGTGCCAGCAGCGTAGGGCACAACTATGGCTACACCTTC	CASSVGHNYGYTF	-	TRBV9	few	TRBJ1-2
TGTGCCAGCAGCCAAGAGGCCTACGAGCAGTACTTC	CASSQEAYEQYF	-	TRBV3-1	-	TRBJ2-7
TGCAGTGCTAGTAGGGGAAACGAGCAGTACTTC	CSASRGNEQYF	-	TRBV20-1	-	TRBJ2-7
TGTGCCTGGAGCGACAGGAGCTATGGCTACACCTTC	CAWSDRSYGYTF	-	TRBV30	few	TRBJ1-2
TGTGCCAGCGCCGGGACAGCCTCTGGAAACACCATATATTTT	CASAGTASGNTIYF	TRBD1	TRBV6-1	-	TRBJ1-3
TGTGCCAGCAGCATCGGACATACCAACGAGCAGTACTTC	CASSIGHTNEQYF	-	TRBV11-2	-	TRBJ2-7
TGTGCCAGCTCAATCGGGACAGGGACGGCCCGCCCGAACTTT	CASSIGTGTARPNF	TRBD1	TRBV27	many	TRBJ1-1
TGTGCCAGCAGCCCGGACAGCTTACTATATGGCTACACCTTC	CASSPDSLLYGYTF	-	TRBV14	many	TRBJ1-2
TGTGCCAGCAGCCCTGGAGATACTAGCAATCAGCCCCAGCATTTT	CASSPGDTSNQPQHF	-	TRBV7-8	many	TRBJ1-5
TGTGCCAGCAGCTTAGACCCGCAGGCCTTTAGCGGGAAAAACCATTACAATGAGCAGTTCTTC	CASSLDPQAFSGKNHYNEQFF	TRBD2	TRBV11-2	medium-sized	TRBJ2-1
TGTGCCAGCAGTTCCCTCCTAGCGGCTGGGGGCCAGTACTTC	CASSSLLAAGGQYF	TRBD2	TRBV12-3/TRBV12-4	-	TRBJ2-5
TGTGCCATCAGCTCGCGGGGGGGCTGGGGAGAGACCCAGTACTTC	CAISSRGGWGETQYF	TRBD2	TRBV10-3	-	TRBJ2-5
TGTGCCATCAGTGAGTCGGGGGGCAACCAGCCCCAGCATTTT	CAISESGGNQPQHF	-	TRBV10-3	many	TRBJ1-5
TGTGCCAGCAGCCCTCAGCATTCTACTAGCGTGCGGGCGAATGAGCAGTTCTTC	CASSPQHSTSVRANEQFF	TRBD2	TRBV7-2	few	TRBJ2-1
TGCAGCGTTGCACGACCGGGCTATGGCTACACCTTC	CSVARPGYGYTF	-	TRBV29-1	many	TRBJ1-2
TGCAGTGCTACGACAGTAGAAGCTTTCTTT	CSATTVEAFF	-	TRBV20-1	many	TRBJ1-1